Following are 29 T cell receptor beta chains from one sample sequenced in a study of T-cell reconstitution after alpha-beta-depleted transplantation in children. As it was prepared, the TCRbeta library received unique molecular identifiers. TCRdb re-analysed the PCR reads in MiXCR, keeping a single row per CDR3 protein. Here the sample spans roughly 240,000 distinct CDR3 sequences, just under 8.5% being singletons. Sequencing was performed on PBMCs, mostly from graft donor cells, taken 180 days after TCRalphabeta/CD19-depleted stem cell transplant. These receptors all stem from a male patient younger than 18 who had a stem cell transplant for acute lymphoblastic leukemia, so the T cells may come from the graft donor.

This clonotype was seen repeatedly, ten times or more. This chain uses TRBV7-9 with TRBJ1-4; 9 nucleotides align to TRBD1. V trimming: 4 bases; J trimming: 10 bases; junction bases outside the gene matches: 13. CDR1 SEHNR and CDR2 FQNEAQ come from the germline V gene (reference sequence). CDR3 size: 16 residues. The CDR3 spells CASSSSYGTGCRKLFF. In nucleotides, the CDR3 is TGTGCCAGCAGCTCGTCGTACGGGACAGGGTGTCGAAAACTGTTTTTT.

The V and J genes are TRBV15 and TRBJ2-2, with D tentatively TRBD1 (5 bases). This CDR3 has 16 residues. Trimming pared 1 base from V and 6 bases from J, leaving 15 bases between. From germline, CDR1 is LNHNV and CDR2 YYDKDF (reference sequence). The CDR3: CATSRGSTGDAGELFF. The CDR3 DNA sequence: TGTGCCACCAGCAGAGGAAGTACAGGCGACGCCGGGGAGCTGTTTTTT.

This clonotype was observed at least ten times. The chain carries TRBV9 and TRBJ2-3; 7 nucleotides agree with TRBD2. This CDR3 region has 15 residues. Trimming at V came to 0 bases and at J to 2 bases, leaving 3 bases not matched to a gene. CDR1 is SGDLS and CDR2 is YYNGEE in the germline V gene. This CDR3 is CASSVGLAPTDTQYF. The CDR3, as DNA: TGTGCCAGCAGCGTAGGACTAGCCCCCACAGATACGCAGTATTTT.

V gene TRBV19 combines with J gene TRBJ1-5, with D possibly being TRBD1 (6 bases). The V end was cut by 3 bases, the J end by 9 bases, with 15 bases between. The CDR3 loop spans 14 amino acids. The germline CDR1 and CDR2 sequences are LNHDA and SQIVND (reference sequence). CDR3 in amino acids: CASSIWEGGRPQHF. The CDR3 DNA is TGTGCCAGTAGTATTTGGGAGGGGGGAAGGCCCCAGCATTTT.

Concerning this clonotype: This may arise from a read error, as a much more abundant clone is one base away. The V call is TRBV29-1, the J call TRBJ1-3; no definite D call. Germline V lookup: CDR1 SQVTM, CDR2 ANQGSEA. The CDR3 length is 11 residues. CDR3 coding DNA: TGCAGCGTTGATCTGGGAAACACCATATGTTTT. It codes for CSVDLGNTICF.

The chain uses TRBV12-3 or TRBV12-4 and TRBJ2-7, with TRBD2 matching 8 bases. Trimming cost V 1 base and J 3 bases; bases outside gene matches: 14. This CDR3 comprises 18 residues. CDR3 DNA: TGTGCCAGCAGTTTAGACAGGGTAGCCTTAGCGGGGAACTACGAGCAGTACTTC. Its translation is CASSLDRVALAGNYEQYF.

The chain combines TRBV3-1 with TRBJ2-2, with TRBD1 matching over 9 bases. CDR1 is LGHDT, CDR2 YNNKEL, per germline (reference sequence). This CDR3 spans 17 amino acids. Trimming took 4 bases from V and 0 from J; bases not matched to a gene: 6. The CDR3 loop is CASSRDRAFANTGELFF. In DNA, the CDR3 is TGTGCCAGCAGCCGGGACAGGGCCTTCGCGAACACCGGGGAGCTGTTTTTT.

This clonotype was recorded many times. The chain joins TRBV12-3 or TRBV12-4 to TRBJ2-3; 8 nucleotides align to TRBD2. The CDR3 contains 15 residues. V lost 2 bases and J lost 4; bases outside the gene matches: 5. The CDR3, as DNA: TGTGCCAGCAGTTTAACAACTAGCGGCGCAGATACGCAGTATTTT. Its protein is CASSLTTSGADTQYF.

This clonotype was seen repeatedly, ten times or more. The rearrangement uses TRBV6-6 and TRBJ2-2, with D possibly matching TRBD2 (5 bases). The CDR3 is 13 residues long. CDR1 is MNHNY, CDR2 SVGAGI, per germline (reference sequence). V gave up 4 bases and J gave up 6 bases, with 9 bases separating them. As DNA, the CDR3 is TGTGCCAGCAGTTGGGGAGAGGCCGGGGAGCTGTTTTTT. Translating gives CASSWGEAGELFF.

This clonotype was seen ten or more times. The V gene is TRBV6-4, the J gene TRBJ1-1; D possibly corresponds to TRBD1 (5 bases). V dropped 3 bases and J dropped 4 bases, with 12 bases sitting between them. The germline gives CDR1 MRHNA, CDR2 SNTAGT. CDR3 length equals 14 residues. The CDR3 DNA sequence: TGTGCCAGCAGTGAGGAATCAGGGATCACTGAAGCTTTCTTT. Amino acids: CASSEESGITEAFF.

As to this clonotype: This may stem from a read error, because a much larger clone lies one nucleotide away. No conserved phenylalanine or tryptophan ends this CDR3, so it is likely a read error. The J gene is TRBJ2-5, the V gene TRBV5-1; TRBD2 matches at 12 bases. This CDR3 region has 16 residues. The germline V gene has CDR1 SGHRS and CDR2 YFSETQ. The trim removed 2 bases at V and 2 bases at J, leaving 4 bases unmatched. This CDR3 is CASSLPGLAGQETQYL. The CDR3 nucleotides read TGCGCCAGCAGCTTACCGGGACTAGCGGGTCAAGAGACCCAGTACTTG.

A note on this clonotype: A read error may be the cause here, since a much bigger clone is one base away. V gene TRBV6-5 combines with J gene TRBJ2-5, with D maybe TRBD1 (6 bases). This CDR3 spans 14 amino acids. Trimming took 2 bases from V and 3 from J, leaving 10 bases between them. Germline CDR1 is MNHEY and CDR2 is SVGAGI. The chain's CDR3 is CASSYVGAKETQYF. CDR3 bases: TGTGCCAGCAGTTACGTGGGGGCGAAAGAGACCCAGTACTTC.

This chain connects TRBV4-1 to TRBJ2-3; D remains ambiguous. Trimming cost V 4 bases and J 4 bases, with 12 bases left between them. CDR1 and CDR2 (germline): MGHRA, YSYEKL. CDR3 length equals 14 residues. The CDR3 nucleotides are TGCGCCAGCAGCCTAGCTTTAAACCCAGATACGCAGTATTTT. Translating gives CASSLALNPDTQYF.

This clonotype was detected many times. This chain joins TRBV20-1 and TRBJ1-5, with D maybe TRBD1 (5 bases). Germline assignment: CDR1 DFQATT and CDR2 SNEGSKA (reference sequence). Trimming shortened V by 1 base and J by 0 bases, and 13 bases separated the two germline ends. CDR3 size: 16 residues. CDR3 sequence (DNA): TGCAGTGCTAGAGGGGGAACGGGGGTTAGCAATCAGCCCCAGCATTTT. Protein: CSARGGTGVSNQPQHF.

The gene calls are TRBV7-6 and TRBJ2-2; D may be TRBD1 (5 bases). From germline, CDR1 is SGHVS and CDR2 FNYEAQ. The CDR3 sequence is 15 residues long. V was pared by 6 bases and J by 0 bases, with 11 bases between. The CDR3 here is CASRSGIPNTGELFF. Written as DNA, the CDR3 is TGTGCCAGCAGATCAGGGATCCCGAACACCGGGGAGCTGTTTTTT.

The chain couples TRBV13 to TRBJ2-3; TRBD1 matches at 11 bases. The CDR3 loop spans 17 amino acids. In germline, CDR1 is PRHDT, CDR2 FYEKMQ (reference sequence). Losses at the gene ends were 5 bases for V and 1 base for J; bases not matched to a gene: 8. In nucleotides, the CDR3 is TGTGCCAGCAGCCCTAGGGACAGGGGGATTGGCACAGATACGCAGTATTTT. This encodes CASSPRDRGIGTDTQYF. The full variable domain, with the rest looked up from reference TRBV13 and TRBJ2-3, is AAGVIQSPRHLIKEKRETATLKCYPIPRHDTVYWYQQGPGQDPQFLISFYEKMQSDKGSIPDRFSAQQFSDYHSELNMSSLELGDSALYFCASSPRDRGIGTDTQYFGPGTRLTVL.

At least ten counts were recorded for this clonotype. The chain uses TRBV5-1 and TRBJ2-5, with 12 positions matching TRBD1. This CDR3 is built from 16 residues. Trimming at V came to 3 bases and at J to 2 bases, leaving 5 bases not matched to a gene. The V gene's germline CDR1 is SGHRS and CDR2 YFSETQ. The DNA for the CDR3 is TGCGCCAGCAGCTACCGGGACAGGGGGCGACAAGAGACCCAGTACTTC. Translating it yields CASSYRDRGRQETQYF.

This clonotype was picked up many times. This chain joins TRBV7-3 and TRBJ2-6; no reliable D call. The CDR3 runs to 16 residues. Germline-derived CDR1 and CDR2 are SGHTA and FQGTGA. V lost 8 bases, J lost 1 base, and 15 bases lay in between. CDR3 region: CASATRGSSGANVLTF. In DNA, the CDR3 is TGTGCCAGCGCCACCCGTGGGTCTTCTGGGGCCAACGTCCTGACTTTC.

Details on this clonotype: One base away lies a much larger clone, so this may be a sequencing read error. The CDR3 loop reads CASSNFGQGSMDTQYF. As DNA, the CDR3 is TGTGCCAGCAGCAATTTTGGGCAGGGGTCCATGGATACGCAGTATTTT. The chain recombines TRBV5-5 with TRBJ2-3, with a possible D match to TRBD1 (6 bases). The germline CDR1 and CDR2 sequences are SGHKS and YYEKEE (reference sequence). CDR3 size: 16 residues. Trimming cost V 4 bases and J 6 bases, with 21 bases left between them.

This clonotype has a count of ten or more. J is TRBJ2-7 and V is TRBV9; no firm D call. Per the germline V gene, CDR1 is SGDLS and CDR2 is YYNGEE. CDR3 length: 15 amino acids. Trimming stripped 0 bases from V and 0 bases from J, with 10 bases between. This CDR3 reads CASSVDPQDSYEQYF. As DNA, the CDR3 is TGTGCCAGCAGCGTAGACCCCCAGGACTCCTACGAGCAGTACTTC.

This clonotype was counted many times. J is TRBJ2-7 and V is TRBV4-1; D possibly corresponds to TRBD2 (5 bases). The CDR3 has 18 amino acids. Germline CDR1 and CDR2: MGHRA and YSYEKL. The V and J ends lost 1 base and 0 bases respectively, with 19 bases between them. Here the CDR3 reads CASSQAPAGTDISYEQYF. As DNA, the CDR3 is TGCGCCAGCAGCCAAGCCCCCGCGGGCACAGATATCTCCTACGAGCAGTACTTC.

Points on this clonotype: A much bigger clone sits one base away, suggesting this may be a read error. The J gene is TRBJ2-4, the V gene TRBV20-1, with 9 bases identical to TRBD1. The CDR3 contains 12 residues. Per the germline V gene, CDR1 is DFQATT and CDR2 is SNEGSKA (reference sequence). The CDR3 DNA sequence: TGCAGTGCTTCTACAGGGGGCTCCATTGAGTACTTC. Translated, it gives CSASTGGSIEYF.

This clonotype was detected ten times or more. The chain combines TRBV12-3 or TRBV12-4 with TRBJ2-1; D may be TRBD2 (6 bases). V lost 7 bases, J lost 4 bases, and 14 bases lay in between. The CDR3 runs to 14 residues. The CDR3 region is CASTGEVEYNEQFF. In DNA, the CDR3 is TGTGCCAGCACCGGGGAGGTAGAGTACAATGAGCAGTTCTTC.

The chain has TRBV9 and TRBJ2-1; weak D call: TRBD2 (7 bases). There are 16 residues in the CDR3. V dropped 4 bases and J dropped 2 bases, with 16 bases sitting between them. Germline V gene sequence: CDR1 SGDLS, CDR2 YYNGEE. The CDR3 is CASSLGGAPTYNEQFF. The CDR3 DNA follows: TGTGCCAGCAGCTTAGGGGGGGCTCCTACCTACAATGAGCAGTTCTTC.

Ten or more counts support this clonotype. V usage is TRBV10-3 and J usage is TRBJ2-7; 9 nucleotides match TRBD1. The trim removed 2 bases at V and 1 base at J, leaving 9 bases unmatched. The CDR3 extends over 17 amino acids. Germline CDR1 ENHRY, CDR2 SYGVKD. The CDR3 DNA is TGTGCCATCAGTGAGCACCGGGACAGGGCTCAATCCTACGAGCAGTACTTC. This codes for CAISEHRDRAQSYEQYF.

This clonotype was found many times. The genes are TRBV20-1 and TRBJ1-2, with 7 bases lining up with TRBD1. J gave up 5 bases and V 6 bases, and 15 bases lay outside the gene matches. The CDR3 is 15 amino acids. CDR1 and CDR2 (germline): DFQATT, SNEGSKA (reference sequence). CDR3 sequence (DNA): TGCAGTGCCCCGGACAGGAGTATCCCTCTTTATGGCTACACCTTC. Amino acids: CSAPDRSIPLYGYTF.

This clonotype was seen repeatedly, ten times or more. This chain joins TRBV7-9 and TRBJ2-5, with D possibly matching TRBD1 (5 bases). The CDR3 is 14 residues long. Trimming took 6 bases from V and 3 from J, leaving 14 bases between them. CDR1 is SEHNR, CDR2 FQNEAQ, per germline (reference sequence). CDR3 in DNA: TGTGCCAGCAGTCACCCTCGACAGAAAGAGACCCAGTACTTC. It encodes CASSHPRQKETQYF.

This clonotype showed up many times. The rearrangement joins TRBV11-1 to TRBJ2-5; D is possibly TRBD1 or TRBD2 (5 bases each). Germline values: CDR1 SGHAT, CDR2 FQDESV (reference sequence). With 3 bases removed from V and 4 bases from J, the gap between germline ends came to 9 bases. The CDR3 loop spans 13 amino acids. The CDR3 here is CASSLGTGETQYF. DNA for the CDR3: TGTGCCAGCAGCTTGGGGACGGGAGAGACCCAGTACTTC.

This clonotype was picked up many times. The chain joins TRBV29-1 to TRBJ2-4; 7 bases are shared with TRBD1. The CDR3 is 13 amino acids. From germline, CDR1 is SQVTM and CDR2 ANQGSEA. Trimming took 7 bases from V and 2 from J; bases not matched to a gene: 5. CDR3 nucleotide sequence: TGCAGCGGCACAGGGGCGTCCAAAAACATTCAGTACTTC. Protein sequence: CSGTGASKNIQYF.